This TCR beta chain comes out of a study of regulatory T cells in long-lasting Graves disease. Study details: Antithyroid drugs had been taken under 3 months by newly diagnosed Graves' patients.

The CDR3 covers 13 residues. Germline assignment: CDR1 SEHNR and CDR2 FQNEAQ (reference sequence). V shed 6 bases and J 7 bases; nucleotides not matched to a gene: 8. This clonotype was detected ten times or more. Antigen unknown. Time point indicated: newly diagnosed GD, antithyroid drugs for less than 3 months. RNA isolated from PBMCs was used to make the TCR library. Study results and limitations: Persistent Graves' disease cases displayed lower TCR diversity than newly diagnosed ones. The sample size was small, and this may have reduced accuracy.

Both iRepertoire HTBI primers and Arm-PCR of CDR3 regions were used to build the TCR beta libraries. Original processing notes: Across all samples, just over 60 TRBV segments and 14 TRBJ segments were identified. MiXCR, run by TCRdb on the multiplex PCR reads, gives a single entry per CDR3 protein. TCRdb's processing, not the study's, gives the V and J calls here. The sample holds approximately 400,000 distinct CDR3 sequences; roughly 15% are singletons and the top ten take approximately 22%. The sequence came from a female donor with Graves disease. The sequenced sample was peripheral blood mononuclear cells (PBMCs), obtained at new diagnosis, from a patient treated with antithyroid drugs. The chain employs TRBV7-9 and TRBJ1-1; TRBD1 agrees at 7 bases. DNA of the CDR3: TGTGCCAGCAGACCAGGGACAGCGAGTGAAGCTTTCTTT. Its translation: CASRPGTASEAFF.